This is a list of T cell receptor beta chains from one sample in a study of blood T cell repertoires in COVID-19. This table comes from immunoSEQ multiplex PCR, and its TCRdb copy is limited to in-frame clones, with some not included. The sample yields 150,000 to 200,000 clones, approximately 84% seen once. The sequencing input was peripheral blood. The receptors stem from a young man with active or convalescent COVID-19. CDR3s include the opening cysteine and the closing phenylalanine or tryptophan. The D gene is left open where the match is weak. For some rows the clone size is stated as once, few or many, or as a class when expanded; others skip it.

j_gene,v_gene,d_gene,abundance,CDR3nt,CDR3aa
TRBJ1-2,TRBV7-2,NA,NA,TGTGCCAGCAGCTCGGGGGGCGACAGCTCAAACTATGGCTACACCTTC,CASSSGGDSSNYGYTF
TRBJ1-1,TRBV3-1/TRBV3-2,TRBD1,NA,TGTGCCAGCAGCCAACGACAGGGAACAAACACTGAAGCTTTCTTT,CASSQRQGTNTEAFF
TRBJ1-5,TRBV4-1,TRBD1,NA,TGCGCCAGCAGCCAAGGGCAGGGGGCCAATCAGCCCCAGCATTTT,CASSQGQGANQPQHF
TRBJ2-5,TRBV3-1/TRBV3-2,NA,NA,TGTGCCAGCTGTGGGGGGCAAGAGACCCAGTACTTC,CASCGGQETQYF
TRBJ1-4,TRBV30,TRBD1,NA,TGTGCCTGCATTCCCGGGACAGGGATAGAAAAACTGTTTTTT,CACIPGTGIEKLFF
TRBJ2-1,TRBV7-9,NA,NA,TGTGCCAGCAGCTTAGAACGAGCCTTTAGTGAGCAGTTCTTC,CASSLERAFSEQFF
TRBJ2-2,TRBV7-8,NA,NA,TGTGCCAGCAGGCCTGAGAGGGTGCAGGCCGGGGAGCTGTTTTTT,CASRPERVQAGELFF
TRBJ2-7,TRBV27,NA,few,TGTGCCAGCAGTTTGGGACTTACATACGAGCAGTACTTC,CASSLGLTYEQYF
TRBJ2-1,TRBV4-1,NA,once,TGCGCCAGCAGCCAATCCCCGGGACTGATAGACGAGCAGTTCTTC,CASSQSPGLIDEQFF
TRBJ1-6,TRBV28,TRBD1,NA,TGTGCCAGCAGTTTACTTCGGACAGGGGCGAATTCACCCCTCCACTTT,CASSLLRTGANSPLHF
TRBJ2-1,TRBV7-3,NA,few,TGTGCCAGCAGCTTAAGGCAGGGAACGAAAAGGTTCTTC,CASSLRQGTKRFF
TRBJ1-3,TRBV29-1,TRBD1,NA,TGCAGCGTTGAGACAGGGGGCCCTAGGAACACCATATATTTT,CSVETGGPRNTIYF
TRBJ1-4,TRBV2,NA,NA,TGTGCCAGCAGCCCTGAGGGCCCCGATCAACTGTTTTTT,CASSPEGPDQLFF
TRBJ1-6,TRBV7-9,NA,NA,TGTGCCAGCACCTCACGCGTGGATTCACCCCTCCACTTT,CASTSRVDSPLHF
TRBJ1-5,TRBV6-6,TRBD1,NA,TGTGCCAGCAAGGGACAGGGTAGGGCTCAGCCCCAGCATTTT,CASKGQGRAQPQHF
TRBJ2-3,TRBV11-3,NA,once,TGTGCCAGCAGCTTAGGGGCCGGCACAGATACGCAGTATTTT,CASSLGAGTDTQYF
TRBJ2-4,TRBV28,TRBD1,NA,TGTGCCAGCAGAGGGACAGCTAAAAACATTCAGTACTTC,CASRGTAKNIQYF
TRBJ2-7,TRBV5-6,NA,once,TGTGCCAGCAGCTCTATAGACAGGACGGGAGAGCAGTACTTC,CASSSIDRTGEQYF
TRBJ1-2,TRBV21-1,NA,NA,TGTGCCAGCAGTGACCACCACAATGCAATCCGCAGGACAGGGTATAACTATGGCTACACCTTC,CASSDHHNAIRRTGYNYGYTF
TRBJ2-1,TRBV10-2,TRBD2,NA,TGCGCCAGCAGCTCCCGTAGCGGGGGCTCCTACAATGAGCAGTTCTTC,CASSSRSGGSYNEQFF
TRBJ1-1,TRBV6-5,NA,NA,TGTGCCAGCAGTTATGGCAGGGGTGTAAAGGGGACTGAAGCTTTCTTT,CASSYGRGVKGTEAFF
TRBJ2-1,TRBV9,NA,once,TGTGCCAGCATGAGTGGGGAGGCTCGGGGTGAGCAGTTCTTC,CASMSGEARGEQFF
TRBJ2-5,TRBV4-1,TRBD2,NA,TGCGCCAGCAGCCAGGACACCGGGACTAGCATGAGCCAGTACTTC,CASSQDTGTSMSQYF
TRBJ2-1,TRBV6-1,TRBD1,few,TGTGCCAGCAGTGAACCTTTGGGACAGGGGATCTATGAGCAGTTCTTC,CASSEPLGQGIYEQFF
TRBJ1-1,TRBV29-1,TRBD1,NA,TGCAGCGTTGAGAACCGACAGGGTACCACTGAAGCTTTCTTT,CSVENRQGTTEAFF
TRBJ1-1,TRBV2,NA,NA,TGTGCCAGCGGACGGCGAGGGGGGAACACTGAAGCTTTCTTT,CASGRRGGNTEAFF
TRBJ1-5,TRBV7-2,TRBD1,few,TGTGCCAGCAGCTACGTTATAGGGGGCCAGCAGCCCCAGCATTTT,CASSYVIGGQQPQHF
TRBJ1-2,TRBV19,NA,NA,TGTGCCAGTACCCATCGGGTGGAGAACTATGGCTACACCTTC,CASTHRVENYGYTF
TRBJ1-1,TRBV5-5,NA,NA,TGTGCCAGCAGCTTGCGTCTTCACACTGAAGCTTTCTTT,CASSLRLHTEAFF
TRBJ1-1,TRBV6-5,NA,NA,TGTGCCAGCAGTCTAGAGGGGAACACTGAAGCTTTCTTT,CASSLEGNTEAFF
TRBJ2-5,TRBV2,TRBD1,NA,TGTGCCAGCAGGGCTACAGGGGCGGGAGAGACCCAGTACTTC,CASRATGAGETQYF
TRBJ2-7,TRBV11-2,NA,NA,TGTGCCAGCAGCTTAGTGGCAGGGGTTTTGAACGAGCAGTACTTC,CASSLVAGVLNEQYF
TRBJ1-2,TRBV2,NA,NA,TGTGCAAGCGGGGATAGGGGTAGGGGCTATGGCTACACCTTC,CASGDRGRGYGYTF
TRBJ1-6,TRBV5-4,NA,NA,TGTGCCAGCAGCTTACGCTCCCCAGCGGCAAATTCACCCCTCCACTTT,CASSLRSPAANSPLHF
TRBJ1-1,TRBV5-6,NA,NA,TGTGCCAGCAAAGCCCAGGTGCGGGTCGCTGAAGCTTTCTTT,CASKAQVRVAEAFF
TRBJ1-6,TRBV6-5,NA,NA,TGTGCCAGCAGTTATACCCGGAGGGATTCACCCCTCCACTTT,CASSYTRRDSPLHF
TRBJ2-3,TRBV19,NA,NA,TGTGCCAGTAGTCTACAGGGAAAGGGTTCAGATACGCAGTATTTT,CASSLQGKGSDTQYF
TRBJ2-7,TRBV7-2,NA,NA,TGTGCCAGCAGCAACCTAAAGGGGAACGGCCCCTACGAGCAGTACTTC,CASSNLKGNGPYEQYF
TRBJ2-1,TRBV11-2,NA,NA,TGTGCCAGCAGCTTAGCCCCAGGGTGGAATGAGCAGTTCTTC,CASSLAPGWNEQFF
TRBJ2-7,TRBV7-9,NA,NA,TGTGCCAGCAGCCAGCGACAGTACGAGCAGTACTTC,CASSQRQYEQYF
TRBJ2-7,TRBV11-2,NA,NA,TGTGCCAGCAGCGTCCTACCCTACGAGCAGTACTTC,CASSVLPYEQYF
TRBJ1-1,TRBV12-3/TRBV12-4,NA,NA,TGTGCCAGCAGCACAGACGGGAACGCTGAAGCTTTCTTT,CASSTDGNAEAFF
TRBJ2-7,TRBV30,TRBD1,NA,TGTGCCTGGGGGACAGGGTTCGAGCAGTACTTC,CAWGTGFEQYF
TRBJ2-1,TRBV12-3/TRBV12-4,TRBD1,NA,TGTGCCAGCAGCGACAGGGATTACAATGAGCAGTTCTTC,CASSDRDYNEQFF
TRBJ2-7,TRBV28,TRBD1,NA,TGTGCCAGCCATCACAGGGGAAGCTCCTACGAGCAGTACTTC,CASHHRGSSYEQYF
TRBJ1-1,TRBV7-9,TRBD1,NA,TGTGCCAGCAGACGACAGGGGAACACTGAAGCTTTCTTT,CASRRQGNTEAFF
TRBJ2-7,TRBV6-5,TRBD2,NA,TGTGCCAGCAGCGTGACTAGCGGTGGCGGGTACGAGCAGTACTTC,CASSVTSGGGYEQYF
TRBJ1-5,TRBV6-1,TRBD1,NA,TGTGCCAGCAGTGAAGCGGGACAGCTATATCAGCCCCAGCATTTT,CASSEAGQLYQPQHF
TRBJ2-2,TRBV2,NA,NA,TGTGCCAGCAGTGGGTTAGTTAGAGGCGGGGAGCTGTTTTTT,CASSGLVRGGELFF
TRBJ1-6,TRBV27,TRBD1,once,TGTGCCAGCAGTGGCCCTAGTTTGTGGGGACAGGTTTCACCCCTCCACTTT,CASSGPSLWGQVSPLHF
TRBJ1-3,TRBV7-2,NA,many,TGTGCCAGCAGCTTAGCTACAGGCCTCTCTGGAAACACCATATATTTT,CASSLATGLSGNTIYF
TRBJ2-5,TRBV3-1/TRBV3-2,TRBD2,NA,TGTGCCAGCAGCCACAACCCGGGGGGAGATGAGACCCAGTACTTC,CASSHNPGGDETQYF
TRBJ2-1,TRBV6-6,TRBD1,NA,TGTGCCAGCAGTCCTACACGGGACAGGGGGTCAGGTGAGCAGTTCTTC,CASSPTRDRGSGEQFF
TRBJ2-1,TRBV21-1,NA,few,TGTGCCAGCAGAACGCTAGCGGGAGAGAGGGAGGGTGAGCAGTTCTTC,CASRTLAGEREGEQFF
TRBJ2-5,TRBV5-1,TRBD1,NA,TGCGCCAGCAGCACGGGACAGTTCCAAGAGACCCAGTACTTC,CASSTGQFQETQYF
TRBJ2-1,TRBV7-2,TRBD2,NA,TGTGCCAGCAGCTTTACTCTAGCGGGGAGTGAGCAGTTCTTC,CASSFTLAGSEQFF
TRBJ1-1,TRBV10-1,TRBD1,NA,TGCGCCAGCAGTAGATCCGGGACAGGGGGGATGGCTGAAGCTTTCTTT,CASSRSGTGGMAEAFF
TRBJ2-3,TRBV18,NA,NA,TGTGCCAGCTCCCCACTCCTTGAGGGGGTTGCAGATACGCAGTATTTT,CASSPLLEGVADTQYF
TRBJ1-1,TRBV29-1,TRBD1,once,TGCAGCGTTGAGACAGGGGGGGGCACTGAAGCTTTCTTT,CSVETGGGTEAFF
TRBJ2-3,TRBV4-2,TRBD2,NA,TGTGCCAGCAGCCAAGGTACGAGGGAGGGTTCCACAGATACGCAGTATTTT,CASSQGTREGSTDTQYF